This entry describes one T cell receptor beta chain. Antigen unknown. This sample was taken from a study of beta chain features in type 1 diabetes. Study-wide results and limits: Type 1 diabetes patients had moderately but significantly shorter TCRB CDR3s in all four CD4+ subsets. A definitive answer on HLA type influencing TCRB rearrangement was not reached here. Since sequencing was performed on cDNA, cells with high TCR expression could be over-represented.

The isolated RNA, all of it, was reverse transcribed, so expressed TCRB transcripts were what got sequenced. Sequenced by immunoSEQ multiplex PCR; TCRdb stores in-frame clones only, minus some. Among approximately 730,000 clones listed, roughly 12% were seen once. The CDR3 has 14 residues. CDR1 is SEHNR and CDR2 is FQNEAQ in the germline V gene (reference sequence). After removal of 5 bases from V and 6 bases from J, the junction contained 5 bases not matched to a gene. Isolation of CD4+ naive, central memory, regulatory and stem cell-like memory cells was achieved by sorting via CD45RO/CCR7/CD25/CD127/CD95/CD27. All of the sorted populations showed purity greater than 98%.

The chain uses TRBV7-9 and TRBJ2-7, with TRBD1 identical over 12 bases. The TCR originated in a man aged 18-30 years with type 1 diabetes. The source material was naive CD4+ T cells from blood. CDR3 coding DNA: TGTGCCAGCAGCAGGGGACAGGGGGCCGGCGAGCAGTACTTC. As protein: CASSRGQGAGEQYF.